One and the same sample provided the 18 T cell receptor beta chains below, sequenced in a study of CD8 T cells in Susac syndrome (dated by TCRdb to 2018 to 2020). Library creation used the immunoSEQ multiplex PCR assay. RNA was extracted using the RNeasy kit, and roughly 0.5 to 1 ug of the RNA was reverse transcribed with random hexamers. TCRdb redid the processing of the public reads, applying fastp at Q25 and MiXCR, and retained in-frame beta chains. Entries that share a CDR3 protein sequence are merged under the most common genes and DNA. In this sample the table shows a few hundred thousand distinct CDR3 sequences, 95% of which occur a single time. The top ten clonotypes cover 0.095% of the sample. Specimen: CD4+ T cells from PBMCs. These receptors all stem from a human donor with multiple sclerosis.

The rearrangement links TRBV24-1 to TRBJ2-1; 10 bases agree with TRBD2. This CDR3 region has 15 residues. Germline trimming cut 6 bases from V and 7 bases from J; bases unmatched to any gene: 8. CDR1 and CDR2 from the germline V gene are KGHDR and SFDVKD. The CDR3 region has the DNA TGTGCCACCAGTAGCGGGAGGGCCGCCAATAATGAGCAGTTCTTC. Encoded protein: CATSSGRAANNEQFF.

The V gene is TRBV3-1, the J gene TRBJ2-1; D unresolved. V lost 4 bases and J lost 9, with 13 bases in between. Germline CDR1 LGHDT, CDR2 YNNKEL (reference sequence). The CDR3 consists of 13 residues. CDR3 in amino acids: CASSPLTLREQFF. The DNA for the CDR3 is TGTGCCAGCAGCCCCCTCACCCTCCGTGAGCAGTTCTTC.

CDR3 sequence reads: CASSSRREKAYEQYF. CDR3 coding DNA: TGTGCCAGCAGCTCCAGGCGGGAGAAGGCCTACGAGCAGTACTTC. V and J are TRBV3-1 and TRBJ2-7; 7 nucleotides align to TRBD2. The V segment lost 5 bases and the J segment 2 bases; nucleotides outside the gene matches: 9. The CDR3 spans 15 residues. The germline V gene encodes CDR1 LGHDT and CDR2 YNNKEL (reference sequence).

This chain uses TRBV2 with TRBJ1-1, with 7 nucleotides matching TRBD1. The length of the CDR3 is 15 residues. CDR1 SNHLY and CDR2 FYNNEI come from the germline V gene. J was trimmed by 0 bases and V by 7 bases; bases with no gene match: 8. CDR3 amino acids: CASKPRDRLNTEAFF. The CDR3 DNA reads TGTGCCAGCAAACCTAGGGACAGATTGAACACTGAAGCTTTCTTT.

This clonotype was counted only a few times. The chain recombines TRBV18 with TRBJ2-7; D is undetermined. There are 12 residues in the CDR3. Looked up from germline, CDR1 is KGHSH and CDR2 is LQKENI. The V and J ends lost 5 bases and 0 bases respectively, with 5 bases between them. CDR3 amino acids: CASSDSSYEQYF. Here the CDR3 DNA reads TGTGCCAGCTCAGATAGCTCCTACGAGCAGTACTTC.

J is TRBJ1-6 and V is TRBV7-8; 9 positions agree with TRBD1. The germline gives CDR1 SGHVS, CDR2 FQNEAQ. This CDR3 is built from 15 residues. With V trimmed by 1 base and J by 10 bases, 5 bases remained unmatched. CDR3 sequence (DNA): TGTGCCAGCAGCTTAGTTGGGACAGGGAAATCACCCCTCCACTTT. Translation gives CASSLVGTGKSPLHF.

This rearrangement joins TRBV2 to TRBJ2-7; D is possibly TRBD1 (5 bases). CDR1 is SNHLY and CDR2 is FYNNEI in the germline V gene. CDR3 length equals 15 residues. The V end was cut by 0 bases, the J end by 1 base, with 10 bases between. CDR3: CASSEARSGSYEQYF. CDR3 coding DNA: TGTGCCAGCAGTGAAGCGCGCTCAGGGTCCTACGAGCAGTACTTC.

This rearrangement joins TRBV19 to TRBJ2-1; no clear D gene. With 0 bases removed from V and 6 bases from J, the gap between germline ends came to 9 bases. CDR1 LNHDA and CDR2 SQIVND come from the germline V gene (reference sequence). The CDR3 contains 14 residues. CDR3 residues: CASSIEVFPNEQFF. CDR3 nucleotide sequence: TGTGCCAGTAGTATAGAAGTGTTCCCCAATGAGCAGTTCTTC.

The chain is built from TRBV7-2 and TRBJ1-1, with D tentatively TRBD1 (5 bases). The germline gives CDR1 SGHTA, CDR2 FQGNSA. Trimming removed 2 bases from V and 0 bases from J, with 10 bases in between. This CDR3 region has 15 residues. CDR3 protein: CASSLRQLMNTEAFF. Written as DNA, the CDR3 is TGTGCCAGCAGCTTACGACAGCTCATGAACACTGAAGCTTTCTTT.

The chain joins TRBV30 to TRBJ1-2, with D unresolved. Trimming shortened V by 5 bases and J by 6 bases, and 13 bases separated the two germline ends. Germline CDR1 and CDR2: GTSNPN and SVGIG (reference sequence). The CDR3 extends over 12 amino acids. CDR3 DNA sequence: TGTGCCTGGTCCGGAAGAATACATGGCTACACCTTC. It is translated as CAWSGRIHGYTF.

The V call is TRBV12-3 or TRBV12-4, the J call TRBJ2-5, with TRBD2 matching over 13 bases. V dropped 5 bases and J dropped 5; count of bases not matched to a gene: 11. This CDR3 is built from 17 residues. In DNA, the CDR3 is TGTGCCAGCAGTCCCCCTTTTGGGACTAGCGGGAAGGAGACCCAGTACTTC. Residues: CASSPPFGTSGKETQYF.

The V gene is TRBV9, the J gene TRBJ1-3; perhaps TRBD1 as D (5 bases). CDR3 length: 15 residues. Germline V lookup: CDR1 SGDLS, CDR2 YYNGEE. The V end was cut by 4 bases, the J end by 2 bases, with 13 bases between. The CDR3 bases are TGTGCCAGCAGCCCTAGGCAGGGTACTGGAAACACCATATATTTT. Translated: CASSPRQGTGNTIYF.

CDR3 nucleotide sequence: TGCAGTGCTAGGGGACTTCCGAACACCGGGGAGCTGTTTTTT. It is translated as CSARGLPNTGELFF. The chain carries TRBV20-1 and TRBJ2-2, with D possibly being TRBD2 (6 bases). CDR1 is DFQATT and CDR2 is SNEGSKA in the germline V gene (reference sequence). V gave up 3 bases and J gave up 0 bases, with 8 bases separating them. The CDR3 extends over 14 amino acids.

The chain joins TRBV20-1 to TRBJ2-7, with TRBD2 matching over 8 bases. J lost 5 bases, V lost 6 bases, and 6 bases had no gene match. This CDR3 is 12 amino acids long. Looked up from germline, CDR1 is DFQATT and CDR2 is SNEGSKA (reference sequence). DNA of the CDR3: TGCAGTGCCCAAAGCGGGAGCCACGAGCAGTACTTC. Translating gives CSAQSGSHEQYF.

This clonotype was seen a single time. J is TRBJ2-3 and V is TRBV4-2; tentatively, D is TRBD1 or TRBD2 (6 bases each). From germline, CDR1 is LGHNA and CDR2 YNFKEQ. V was pared by 3 bases and J by 6 bases, with 13 bases between. The CDR3 extends over 14 amino acids. In DNA, the CDR3 is TGTGCCAGCAGCCACGGCGAAGGGGGGGATACGCAGTATTTT. Translation gives CASSHGEGGDTQYF.

The chain links TRBV29-1 to TRBJ2-7; D gene uncertain. Trimming left V 6 bases short and J 5 bases short, with 11 bases between. CDR1 and CDR2 (germline): SQVTM, ANQGSEA. This CDR3 has 11 amino acids. This CDR3 is CSVAGRDEQYF. The CDR3 DNA reads TGCAGCGTCGCCGGACGGGACGAGCAGTACTTC.

The chain carries TRBV19 and TRBJ1-1; the D is unclear. This CDR3 contains 13 residues. Germline values: CDR1 LNHDA, CDR2 SQIVND (reference sequence). The V end lost 7 bases, the J end lost 7 bases, and 16 bases lay between the germline ends. CDR3 residues: CASIPPLSREAFF. CDR3 nucleotide sequence: TGTGCCAGTATCCCCCCCTTGTCTCGTGAAGCTTTCTTT.

The genes are TRBV29-1 and TRBJ1-1, with 7 nucleotides matching TRBD1. Germline-derived CDR1 and CDR2 are SQVTM and ANQGSEA. The V gene end was trimmed by 7 bases and the J gene end by 2 bases; junction bases not matched to a gene: 4. CDR3 length: 12 residues. The CDR3 spells CSGRDSNTEAFF. Written as DNA, the CDR3 is TGCAGCGGTCGGGACAGTAACACTGAAGCTTTCTTT.